A single sample is the source of the 26 T cell receptor beta chains below, sequenced in a study of graft-versus-host responses after intestinal transplantation. For these TCRs, the target antigens are not known. TCRdb's copy holds only in-frame clones and misses some; the assay was immunoSEQ multiplex PCR. This sample has 90,000 to 150,000 clones, with 85% to 95% found just once. The input for sequencing was unstimulated CD8+ T cells sorted from spleen or lymph node cells, taken before intestinal transplant. All receptors derive from a human donor who received an intestinal transplant.

The rearrangement links TRBV7-2 to TRBJ2-7, with 10 bases aligning to TRBD1. Germline trimming cut 1 base from V and 4 bases from J; bases unmatched to any gene: 4. Germline V lookup: CDR1 SGHTA, CDR2 FQGNSA. This CDR3 region has 15 residues. The CDR3 is CASSLGTGGRYEQYF. The CDR3 nucleotides are TGTGCCAGCAGCTTAGGGACAGGGGGACGGTACGAGCAGTACTTC. Full variable domain (outside the CDR3, taken from reference TRBV7-2 and TRBJ2-7): GAGVSQSPSNKVTEKGKDVELRCDPISGHTALYWYRQSLGQGLEFLIYFQGNSAPDKSGLPSDRFSAERTGGSVSTLTIQRTQQEDSAVYLCASSLGTGGRYEQYFGPGTRLTVT.

The chain is built from TRBV28 and TRBJ2-3, with 12 bases that match TRBD2. This CDR3 region has 16 residues. Germline V gene lookup returns CDR1 MDHEN and CDR2 SYDVKM. Unmatched junction bases numbered 5, after V lost 1 base and J lost 6 bases. The CDR3 loop reads CASSLSLAGGPDTQYF. Here the CDR3 DNA reads TGTGCCAGCAGTTTATCCCTAGCGGGAGGGCCTGATACGCAGTATTTT.

This sequence joins TRBV11-2 and TRBJ2-1; unclear D gene. Per the germline V gene, CDR1 is SGHAT and CDR2 is FQNNGV. This CDR3 region has 11 residues. The V end lost 5 bases, the J end lost 6 bases, and 5 bases lay between the germline ends. In nucleotides, the CDR3 is TGTGCCAGCAGCCTAGTCAATGAGCAGTTCTTC. Its translation: CASSLVNEQFF.

Only a few counts were recorded for this clone. The CDR3 DNA follows: TGTGCCAGTAGTTTTGGGACGCCCTTGATTCAGCCCCAGCATTTT. It translates to CASSFGTPLIQPQHF. The rearrangement links TRBV19 to TRBJ1-5; TRBD1 is a possible D gene (5 bases). The germline CDR1 and CDR2 sequences are LNHDA and SQIVND (reference sequence). The CDR3 extends over 15 amino acids. The ends were cut back, 5 bases at V and 6 bases at J, with 17 bases in the middle.

V usage is TRBV7-9 and J usage is TRBJ1-2, with D perhaps matching TRBD1 (6 bases). The CDR3 covers 13 residues. Germline CDR1 is SEHNR and CDR2 is FQNEAQ (reference sequence). V lost 4 bases, J lost 6 bases, and 12 bases lay in between. CDR3 protein: CASSSTGRDGYTF. In DNA form, the CDR3 reads TGTGCCAGCAGCTCAACAGGGAGGGATGGCTACACCTTC.

The V and J genes are TRBV6-5 and TRBJ2-7; D ambiguous. CDR3 length: 11 amino acids. With 5 bases removed from V and 4 bases from J, the gap between germline ends came to 6 bases. Germline assignment: CDR1 MNHEY and CDR2 SVGAGI. CDR3 bases: TGTGCCAGCAGTGTCGGATACGAGCAGTACTTC. This sequence encodes CASSVGYEQYF.

The chain is built from TRBV5-6 and TRBJ1-4; possibly TRBD1 for D (5 bases). V lost 3 bases and J lost 4, with 13 bases in between. This CDR3 has 15 residues. Germline V gene sequence: CDR1 SGHDT, CDR2 YYEEEE. CDR3 sequence reads: CASSYQGGGNEKLFF. CDR3 DNA sequence: TGTGCCAGCAGCTACCAGGGAGGCGGTAATGAAAAACTGTTTTTT.

The CDR3 loop reads CASSPAGGIDEQFF. The CDR3 DNA follows: TGTGCCAGCAGTCCTGCGGGAGGGATCGATGAGCAGTTCTTC. The chain has TRBV7-3 and TRBJ2-1; 9 bases are shared with TRBD2. With V trimmed by 6 bases and J by 8 bases, 8 bases remained unmatched. The CDR3 covers 14 residues. Germline CDR1 and CDR2: SGHTA and FQGTGA.

This clone was observed a single time. CDR3 sequence: CASSPIVNYNEQFF. CDR3 bases: TGTGCCAGCAGTCCGATCGTTAATTACAATGAGCAGTTCTTC. The chain links TRBV28 to TRBJ2-1; D ambiguous. The germline V gene has CDR1 MDHEN and CDR2 SYDVKM. CDR3 size: 14 residues. Trimming removed 5 bases from V and 4 bases from J, with 12 bases in between. Based on the CDR3 plus reference TRBV28 and TRBJ2-1, the full variable domain is DVKVTQSSRYLVKRTGEKVFLECVQDMDHENMFWYRQDPGLGLRLIYFSYDVKMKEKGDIPEGYSVSREKKERFSLILESASTNQTSMYLCASSPIVNYNEQFFGPGTRLTVL.

The rearrangement joins TRBV15 to TRBJ1-6; D ambiguous. Germline V gene sequence: CDR1 LNHNV, CDR2 YYDKDF (reference sequence). The CDR3 totals 13 residues. Deletions cut 7 bases from V and 7 bases from J, with 11 bases between. CDR3 coding DNA: TGTGCCACCACGGAACGAACCAATTCACCCCTCCACTTT. It translates to CATTERTNSPLHF.

The chain links TRBV27 to TRBJ2-7; D gene uncertain. The CDR3 has 13 residues. The V gene lost 0 bases and the J gene lost 2 bases, with 5 bases spanning the gap. The V gene's germline CDR1 is MNHEY and CDR2 SMNVEV (reference sequence). This CDR3 is CASSLSAAYEQYF. In DNA form, the CDR3 reads TGTGCCAGCAGTTTATCGGCGGCCTACGAGCAGTACTTC.

This clone was seen a single time. The rearrangement links TRBV9 to TRBJ1-4, with D possibly TRBD1 on 6 matching bases. The V and J ends lost 7 bases and 6 bases respectively, with 13 bases between them. In germline, CDR1 is SGDLS, CDR2 YYNGEE. The CDR3 runs to 13 residues. CDR3 region: CASGTGRDEKLFF. The CDR3, as DNA: TGTGCCAGCGGTACAGGGAGGGATGAAAAACTGTTTTTT.

The chain links TRBV28 to TRBJ2-3; possibly TRBD1 or TRBD2 for D (6 bases each). This CDR3 has 17 amino acids. The germline CDR1 and CDR2 sequences are MDHEN and SYDVKM. The V and J ends lost 4 bases and 2 bases respectively, with 19 bases between them. The CDR3 is CASSWGQGGKDTDTQYF. DNA for the CDR3: TGTGCCAGCAGTTGGGGGCAGGGCGGGAAGGACACAGATACGCAGTATTTT.

CDR3 protein: CAWSVGGQGYEQYF. The CDR3 region has the DNA TGTGCCTGGAGTGTAGGGGGGCAGGGCTACGAGCAGTACTTC. The rearrangement uses TRBV30 and TRBJ2-7; either TRBD1 or TRBD2 may supply D (6 bases each). CDR1 is GTSNPN, CDR2 SVGIG, per germline (reference sequence). V was cut by 0 bases and J by 3 bases, with 12 bases left in between. The CDR3 covers 14 residues. The full variable domain, completed using reference TRBV30 and TRBJ2-7, is SQTIHQWPATLVQPVGSPLSLECTVEGTSNPNLYWYRQAAGRGLQLLFYSVGIGQISSEVPQNLSASRPQDRQFILSSKKLLLSDSGFYLCAWSVGGQGYEQYFGPGTRLTVT.

The chain has TRBV25-1 and TRBJ1-2, with TRBD1 matching 7 bases. J gave up 8 bases and V 5 bases, and 2 bases lay outside the gene matches. The CDR3 is made up of 11 amino acids. CDR1 and CDR2 from the germline V gene are MGHDK and SYGVNS. CDR3 sequence (DNA): TGTGCCAGCAGTACAGGGGACGGCTACACCTTC. It yields the protein CASSTGDGYTF.

CDR3 region: CASSLKGQGLSYEQYF. Here the CDR3 DNA reads TGTGCCAGCAGTCTCAAAGGACAGGGCTTGTCCTACGAGCAGTACTTC. The chain recombines TRBV13 with TRBJ2-7, with 8 bases matching TRBD1. The CDR3 is 16 residues long. Germline CDR1 PRHDT, CDR2 FYEKMQ (reference sequence). V shed 6 bases, J shed 1 base, and the junction held 11 bases outside the gene matches.

This sequence joins TRBV6-5 and TRBJ1-5; tentative D call: TRBD1 (5 bases). Trimming cost V 0 bases and J 1 base, with 7 bases left between them. The CDR3 loop spans 15 amino acids. Germline lookup yields CDR1 MNHEY and CDR2 SVGAGI. The DNA of the CDR3 is TGTGCCAGCAGTTACTCGTGGGACAGCAATCAGCCCCAGCATTTT. The encoded protein is CASSYSWDSNQPQHF.

This clone came up once. The gene calls are TRBV29-1 and TRBJ2-1; 7 nucleotides align to TRBD1. CDR3 size: 15 residues. Germline-derived CDR1 and CDR2 are SQVTM and ANQGSEA. V was clipped by 3 bases and J by 3 bases; unmatched bases: 8. CDR3 DNA: TGCAGCGTTGAGCTACGCGCAGGGGGCTACAATGAGCAGTTCTTC. Its translation is CSVELRAGGYNEQFF.

The chain has TRBV19 and TRBJ2-1; TRBD2 agrees at 12 bases. J was trimmed by 1 base and V by 5 bases; bases with no gene match: 12. Germline assignment: CDR1 LNHDA and CDR2 SQIVND (reference sequence). There are 19 residues in the CDR3. CDR3 region: CASSPRTSGAGWSYNEQFF. The CDR3, as DNA: TGTGCCAGTAGTCCCAGGACTAGCGGGGCCGGGTGGTCCTACAATGAGCAGTTCTTC.

This clone was seen a single time. V and J are TRBV7-3 and TRBJ2-7; D may be TRBD1 (6 bases). The CDR3 sequence is 13 residues long. Per the germline V gene, CDR1 is SGHTA and CDR2 is FQGTGA. The V and J ends lost 5 bases and 6 bases respectively, with 14 bases between them. This CDR3 reads CASSARGLPEQYF. DNA of the CDR3: TGTGCCAGCAGCGCCAGGGGATTACCCGAGCAGTACTTC. Using reference TRBV7-3 and TRBJ2-7 for the parts outside the CDR3, the full variable domain is GAGVSQTPSNKVTEKGKYVELRCDPISGHTALYWYRQSLGQGPEFLIYFQGTGAADDSGLPNDRFFAVRPEGSVSTLKIQRTERGDSAVYLCASSARGLPEQYFGPGTRLTVT.

The chain employs TRBV4-1 and TRBJ2-7; 8 bases align to TRBD2. The germline gives CDR1 MGHRA, CDR2 YSYEKL. After removal of 0 bases from V and 0 bases from J, the junction contained 7 bases not matched to a gene. The CDR3 contains 17 residues. CDR3 protein: CASSQDVASGYSYEQYF. The DNA for the CDR3 is TGCGCCAGCAGCCAAGATGTAGCTAGCGGGTACTCCTACGAGCAGTACTTC.

The V gene is TRBV11-1, the J gene TRBJ1-1; D is unresolved. The V gene's germline CDR1 is SGHAT and CDR2 FQDESV (reference sequence). The CDR3 has 12 residues. Trimming pared 4 bases from V and 0 bases from J, leaving 3 bases between. CDR3 amino acids: CASSSMNTEAFF. CDR3 DNA: TGTGCCAGCAGCTCTATGAACACTGAAGCTTTCTTT.

This chain connects TRBV4-1 to TRBJ2-7; 9 nucleotides line up with TRBD2. The germline CDR1 and CDR2 sequences are MGHRA and YSYEKL. The V gene end was trimmed by 1 base and the J gene end by 3 bases; junction bases not matched to a gene: 4. The CDR3 spans 15 residues. CDR3 region: CASSQGLAVDYEQYF. In DNA form, the CDR3 reads TGCGCCAGCAGCCAAGGACTAGCGGTGGACTACGAGCAGTACTTC.

The V gene is TRBV30, the J gene TRBJ2-7; a weak D match, TRBD2 (5 bases). The CDR3 spans 13 residues. V was cut by 2 bases and J by 5 bases, with 13 bases left in between. The germline V gene encodes CDR1 GTSNPN and CDR2 SVGIG (reference sequence). The CDR3, as DNA: TGTGCCTGGAGTTCCGGGGTTAGGGACGAGCAGTACTTC. Amino acid sequence: CAWSSGVRDEQYF.

The V and J genes are TRBV5-1 and TRBJ1-2, with 10 bases lining up with TRBD1. Germline trimming cut 0 bases from V and 7 bases from J; bases unmatched to any gene: 15. Germline V CDR1 and CDR2: SGHRS, YFSETQ. The CDR3 sequence is 18 residues long. The CDR3 DNA reads TGCGCCAGCAGCTTGGCCGGGACAGGGGCGCGTCGCGGATCTGGCTACACCTTC. Translated: CASSLAGTGARRGSGYTF.

Notes on this clone: One end of the junction fails to match germline, which may point to a read error. The V and J genes are TRBV7-7 and TRBJ2-1; the D is unclear. The germline V gene encodes CDR1 SSHAT and CDR2 FNYEAQ (reference sequence). The CDR3 runs 15 residues. This CDR3 is CASSLEFADYNEQFF. In nucleotides, the CDR3 is TGTGCTAGCAGCTTAGAGTTCGCGGACTACAATGAGCAGTTCTTC.